This note documents a single T cell receptor (beta chain) sequence. Trimming cost V 2 bases and J 5 bases, with 9 bases left between them. CDR3 length: 12 amino acids. Germline CDR1 is SQVTM and CDR2 is ANQGSEA. The data were taken from a study of T cell changes during pregnancy in multiple sclerosis. Sequencing used immunoSEQ multiplex PCR; TCRdb keeps in-frame clones, though not all of them. The data show 95,000 to 110,000 clones, just under 95% seen once. The sample was peripheral blood, taken in the third trimester of pregnancy. The chain combines TRBV29-1 with TRBJ2-5; D might be TRBD2 (5 bases). The source is a female donor in good health, enrolled as a control in a pregnancy study. For the CDR3, the DNA is TGCAGCGTTGAACCTAGGGAGGAGACCCAGTACTTC. Translating it yields CSVEPREETQYF.